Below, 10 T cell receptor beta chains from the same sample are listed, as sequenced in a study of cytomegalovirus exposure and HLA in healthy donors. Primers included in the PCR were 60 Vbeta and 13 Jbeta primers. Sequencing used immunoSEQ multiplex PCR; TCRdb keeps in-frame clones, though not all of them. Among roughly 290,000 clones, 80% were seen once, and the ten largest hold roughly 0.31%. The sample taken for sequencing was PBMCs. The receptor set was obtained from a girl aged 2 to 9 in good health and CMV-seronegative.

The CDR3 here is CASRRHPGQGRMGQPQHF. CDR3 nucleotide sequence: TGTGCCAGCAGGCGACATCCGGGACAGGGTCGAATGGGTCAGCCCCAGCATTTT. The V call is TRBV28, the J call TRBJ1-5, with 9 bases identical to TRBD1. The CDR3 extends over 18 amino acids. V lost 6 bases, J lost 6 bases, and 18 bases stayed unmatched. Germline V gives CDR1 MDHEN, CDR2 SYDVKM.

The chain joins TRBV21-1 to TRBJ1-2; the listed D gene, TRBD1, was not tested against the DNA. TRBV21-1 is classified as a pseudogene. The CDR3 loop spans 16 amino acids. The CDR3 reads CASSPLPAGAGYGYTF. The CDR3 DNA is TGTGCCAGCAGCCCTCTACCTGCAGGGGCTGGCTATGGCTACACCTTC.

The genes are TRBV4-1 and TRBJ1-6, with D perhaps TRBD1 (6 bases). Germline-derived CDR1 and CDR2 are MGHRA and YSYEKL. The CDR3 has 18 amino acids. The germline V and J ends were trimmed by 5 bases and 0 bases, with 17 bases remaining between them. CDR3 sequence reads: CASSKRDTRASYNSPLHF. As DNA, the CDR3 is TGCGCCAGCAGCAAACGGGACACCCGAGCCTCCTATAATTCACCCCTCCACTTT.

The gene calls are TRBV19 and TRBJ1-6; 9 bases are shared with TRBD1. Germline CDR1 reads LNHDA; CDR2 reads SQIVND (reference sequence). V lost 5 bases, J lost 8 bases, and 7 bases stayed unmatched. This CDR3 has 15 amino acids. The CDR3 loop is CASSPITGGHSPLHF. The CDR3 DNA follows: TGTGCCAGTAGTCCAATTACAGGGGGCCATTCACCCCTCCACTTT.

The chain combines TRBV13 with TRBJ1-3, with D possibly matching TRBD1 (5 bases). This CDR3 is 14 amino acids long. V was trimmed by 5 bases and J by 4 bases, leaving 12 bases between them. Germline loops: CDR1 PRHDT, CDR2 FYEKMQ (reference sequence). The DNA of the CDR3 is TGTGCCAGCAGCGGGATGACAGTCGGAAACACCATATATTTT. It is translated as CASSGMTVGNTIYF.

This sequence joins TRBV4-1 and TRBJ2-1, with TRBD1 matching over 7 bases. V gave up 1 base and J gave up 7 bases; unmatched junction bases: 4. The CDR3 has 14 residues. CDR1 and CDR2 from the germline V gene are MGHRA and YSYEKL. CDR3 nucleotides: TGCGCCAGCAGCCAAGCGGTCAGGGGGAATGAGCAGTTCTTC. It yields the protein CASSQAVRGNEQFF.

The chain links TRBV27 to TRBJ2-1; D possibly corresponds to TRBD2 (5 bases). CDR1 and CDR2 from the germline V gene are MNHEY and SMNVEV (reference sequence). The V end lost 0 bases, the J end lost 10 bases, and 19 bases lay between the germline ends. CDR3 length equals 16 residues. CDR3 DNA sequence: TGTGCCAGCAGTTTATCGAGTCTAGTGGGGAGAGGGGAGCAGTTCTTC. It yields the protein CASSLSSLVGRGEQFF.

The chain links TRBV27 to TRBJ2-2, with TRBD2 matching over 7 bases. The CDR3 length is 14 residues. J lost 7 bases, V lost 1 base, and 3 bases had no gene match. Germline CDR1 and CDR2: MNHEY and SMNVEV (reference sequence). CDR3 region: CASSLWRENGELFF. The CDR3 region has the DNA TGTGCCAGCAGTTTATGGCGGGAGAACGGGGAGCTGTTTTTT.

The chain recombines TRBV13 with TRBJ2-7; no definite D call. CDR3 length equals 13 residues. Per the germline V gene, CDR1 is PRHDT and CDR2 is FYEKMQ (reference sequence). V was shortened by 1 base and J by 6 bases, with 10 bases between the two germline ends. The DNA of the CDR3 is TGTGCCAGCAGCTTAGCTCCCTCTCCCGAGCAGTACTTC. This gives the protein CASSLAPSPEQYF.

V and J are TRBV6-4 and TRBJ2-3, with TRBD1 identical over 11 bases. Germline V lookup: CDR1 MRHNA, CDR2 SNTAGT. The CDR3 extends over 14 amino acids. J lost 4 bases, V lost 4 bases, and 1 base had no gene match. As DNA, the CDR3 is TGTGCCAGCAGTGGGACAGGGGGCGCAGATACGCAGTATTTT. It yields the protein CASSGTGGADTQYF.